This TCR beta chain originates from a study of blood T cell repertoires in COVID-19. Study summary: Donors in the United States, Italy and Spain gave samples during acute or convalescent COVID-19. Sources were T cells, B-cell-depleted T cells, or PBMCs; the material itself was cDNA or gDNA.

Per the original data handling: Amplified reference gene primers provided the basis for estimating nucleated cell counts. The method was immunoSEQ multiplex PCR; TCRdb's version includes in-frame clones alone and lacks a portion of them. V, J and clone size are taken as reported in that table, and D and trimming were inferred from the DNA itself. The sample lists nearly 350,000 clones; around 83% were seen once. Deletions cut 5 bases from V and 9 bases from J, with 11 bases between. The germline CDR1 and CDR2 sequences are SGHTA and FQGNSA. CDR3 length: 12 amino acids. The rearrangement uses TRBV7-2 and TRBJ2-1; D gene uncertain. Material: peripheral blood. This TCR was sampled from a man aged 25-40 years with active or convalescent COVID-19. CDR3 sequence: CASSPLPPEQFF. In DNA form, the CDR3 reads TGTGCCAGCAGCCCCCTACCCCCTGAGCAGTTCTTC.